These 13 T cell receptor beta chains share one sample of origin, sequenced in a study of blood T cell repertoires in COVID-19. The protocol was immunoSEQ multiplex PCR, while the TCRdb copy is restricted to in-frame clones and leaves out a portion. The repertoire holds fewer than 200,000 clones, with around 86% as singletons. Sequenced material: peripheral blood. The source of these receptors is an elderly woman with COVID-19, enrolled during active disease.

The chain links TRBV7-2 to TRBJ2-7, with D maybe TRBD1 (6 bases). CDR3 length: 15 amino acids. Germline CDR1 is SGHTA and CDR2 is FQGNSA. Trimming cost V 5 bases and J 1 base, with 15 bases left between them. The CDR3 spells CASSPPGVTSYEQYF. The CDR3 DNA follows: TGTGCCAGCAGCCCACCAGGGGTAACTTCCTACGAGCAGTACTTC.

This chain joins TRBV28 and TRBJ1-5, with 7 bases identical to TRBD1. The V gene end was trimmed by 5 bases and the J gene end by 7 bases; junction bases not matched to a gene: 11. The CDR3 covers 15 residues. Germline loops: CDR1 MDHEN, CDR2 SYDVKM. The CDR3 region has the DNA TGTGCCAGCAGTCCCGGGAGGGGGCATCGGCAGCCCCAGCATTTT. This sequence encodes CASSPGRGHRQPQHF.

The chain links TRBV28 to TRBJ1-5; D possibly corresponds to TRBD1 (6 bases). This CDR3 contains 15 residues. Germline loops: CDR1 MDHEN, CDR2 SYDVKM. V shed 3 bases and J shed 6 bases, with 15 bases lying between them. The CDR3 here is CASSFGQGSTQPQHF. In DNA, the CDR3 is TGTGCCAGCAGTTTCGGGCAGGGGTCGACTCAGCCCCAGCATTTT.

The CDR3 DNA follows: TGTGCCAGCAGCGTAGACGACAGGGGGGACTACGAGCAGTACTTC. Translated: CASSVDDRGDYEQYF. V and J are TRBV9 and TRBJ2-7, with TRBD1 identical over 9 bases. The CDR3 has 15 amino acids. The V segment lost 0 bases and the J segment 3 bases; nucleotides outside the gene matches: 4. CDR1 SGDLS and CDR2 YYNGEE come from the germline V gene.

This chain connects TRBV15 to TRBJ2-7, with 9 bases fitting TRBD1. This CDR3 spans 15 amino acids. The V and J ends lost 1 base and 5 bases, in that order; junction bases with no gene match: 6. The germline V gene has CDR1 LNHNV and CDR2 YYDKDF (reference sequence). The CDR3 here is CATSRVMGQGNEQYF. The CDR3 region has the DNA TGTGCCACCAGCAGAGTGATGGGACAGGGAAACGAGCAGTACTTC.

This clone was observed a single time. V usage is TRBV19 and J usage is TRBJ2-7; 11 bases fit TRBD1. The V gene's germline CDR1 is LNHDA and CDR2 SQIVND (reference sequence). Unmatched junction bases numbered 12, after V lost 5 bases and J lost 6 bases. This CDR3 is 16 amino acids long. This CDR3 reads CASSPTDGTGGTEQYF. The DNA for the CDR3 is TGTGCCAGTAGTCCCACAGACGGGACAGGGGGTACCGAGCAGTACTTC.

This clone was seen at least ten times. The V gene is TRBV10-3, the J gene TRBJ2-7; D might be TRBD2 (5 bases). Between the trimmed V and J ends, which lost 5 bases and 0 bases, there was a span of 8 bases. The CDR3 length is 13 residues. The germline gives CDR1 ENHRY, CDR2 SYGVKD. CDR3 nucleotides: TGTGCCATCAGTTCGGGATTCTCCTACGAGCAGTACTTC. Translated: CAISSGFSYEQYF.

This chain links TRBV18 with TRBJ1-5; TRBD1 aligns across 7 bases. The CDR3 contains 13 residues. V gave up 2 bases and J gave up 5 bases; unmatched junction bases: 0. Germline loops: CDR1 KGHSH, CDR2 LQKENI. This chain's CDR3 is CASSPDRDQPQHF. CDR3 nucleotide sequence: TGTGCCAGCTCACCAGACAGGGATCAGCCCCAGCATTTT.

The rearrangement uses TRBV7-2 and TRBJ1-1, with 7 bases identical to TRBD1. The CDR3 totals 14 residues. Germline assignment: CDR1 SGHTA and CDR2 FQGNSA. V trimming: 4 bases; J trimming: 0 bases; junction bases outside the gene matches: 2. The CDR3 coding sequence is TGTGCCAGCAGCTCCGACAGGGTGAACACTGAAGCTTTCTTT. It specifies CASSSDRVNTEAFF.

V gene TRBV3-1 (or the pseudogene TRBV3-2) combines with J gene TRBJ2-1; 8 bases fit TRBD2. V lost 2 bases and J lost 5; bases outside the gene matches: 5. The CDR3 consists of 15 residues. CDR1 is LGHDT and CDR2 is YNNKEL in the germline V gene (reference sequence). The CDR3 nucleotides read TGTGCCAGCAGCCAAATAACTAGCGGTAACAATGAGCAGTTCTTC. Translating gives CASSQITSGNNEQFF.

V is TRBV19 and J is TRBJ1-2; TRBD1 matches at 8 bases. V dropped 5 bases and J dropped 7; count of bases not matched to a gene: 6. Germline-derived CDR1 and CDR2 are LNHDA and SQIVND (reference sequence). This CDR3 has 13 amino acids. In DNA, the CDR3 is TGTGCCAGTAGTCCCCAGGGGGCAGGTGGCTACACCTTC. Translating it yields CASSPQGAGGYTF.

The chain employs TRBV3-1 (or the pseudogene TRBV3-2) and TRBJ2-5; weak D call: TRBD2 (5 bases). The CDR3 totals 11 residues. Germline loops: CDR1 LGHDT, CDR2 YNNKEL (reference sequence). With 6 bases removed from V and 5 bases from J, the gap between germline ends came to 7 bases. The CDR3 region is CASSTGETQYF. The CDR3 DNA sequence: TGTGCCAGCAGTACGGGGGAGACCCAGTACTTC.

This sequence joins TRBV4-1 and TRBJ2-7, with D tentatively TRBD2 (6 bases). CDR1 is MGHRA, CDR2 YSYEKL, per germline. V was cut by 1 base and J by 2 bases, with 9 bases left in between. This CDR3 is 14 amino acids long. CDR3 residues: CASSQGSGPYEQYF. The CDR3 DNA sequence: TGCGCCAGCAGCCAAGGGAGCGGGCCCTACGAGCAGTACTTC.